The 12 T cell receptor beta chains in this list originate from one sample, sequenced in a study of human T cells and chemical hapten exposure (dated by TCRdb to the early 2020s). What the time point label conveys for this sample: patch test 2, 6 weeks after DPC sensitization. The treatment or condition tag for this specimen amounts to: therapeutic diphenylcyclopropenone sensitization with weekly scalp DPC. Library creation used RACE. The sequencer was a NextSeq 500. TCRdb reanalyzed the raw reads on its own, using fastp at Q25 for trimming and MiXCR for clone calling, and kept in-frame beta chains. Under each unique CDR3 protein, matching rows form one entry showing the most common genes and DNA. A total of tens of thousands of distinct CDR3 sequences appear in this sample, 10% to 13% of them only once. The leading ten clones occupy about 6.6% of the sample. This specimen consisted of whole blood, obtained in connection with sensitization to the hapten diphenylcyclopropenone (DPC). These receptors came from a woman in her 50s with alopecia areata. Some clones in this sample may be carry-over from other donors' samples.

This clonotype was counted a few times. The chain combines TRBV2 with TRBJ2-5, with D possibly being TRBD1 (5 bases). The CDR3 has 13 amino acids. The germline V and J ends were trimmed by 8 bases and 5 bases, with 15 bases remaining between them. The germline V gene encodes CDR1 SNHLY and CDR2 FYNNEI. As DNA, the CDR3 is TGTGCCAGCTCGGAGACAGTAACGGAGACCCAGTACTTC. This codes for CASSETVTETQYF.

The chain recombines TRBV12-3 or TRBV12-4 with TRBJ2-1, with D perhaps matching TRBD1 or TRBD2 (5 bases each). The CDR3 consists of 18 residues. V lost 4 bases and J lost 9, with 28 bases in between. The CDR3 sequence is CASSYRTVPWGPPPEQFF. The CDR3, as DNA: TGTGCCAGCAGTTACCGCACCGTCCCGTGGGGACCACCCCCTGAGCAGTTCTTC.

This clonotype has at least ten counts. This rearrangement joins TRBV6-5 to TRBJ2-7; 8 bases align to TRBD1. There are 14 residues in the CDR3. The V and J ends lost 2 bases and 3 bases, in that order; junction bases with no gene match: 3. In germline, CDR1 is MNHEY, CDR2 SVGAGI. The CDR3 sequence is CASSYRTGNYEQYF. CDR3 coding DNA: TGTGCCAGCAGTTACAGGACAGGGAACTACGAGCAGTACTTC.

This clonotype appeared many times. The rearrangement joins TRBV29-1 to TRBJ1-2, with no clear D. The CDR3 has 12 amino acids. V lost 5 bases to trimming and J lost 4 bases, with 11 bases between them. The germline CDR1 and CDR2 sequences are SQVTM and ANQGSEA. The CDR3 region has the DNA TGCAGCGTTCAAGGAACCTCCTATGGCTACACCTTC. Translation: CSVQGTSYGYTF.

This clonotype came up many times. V usage is TRBV7-6 and J usage is TRBJ2-1; TRBD2 aligns across 16 bases. V was pared by 4 bases and J by 8 bases, with 11 bases of the junction left unmatched. Germline loops: CDR1 SGHVS, CDR2 FNYEAQ. The CDR3 has 18 residues. The CDR3, as DNA: TGTGCCAGCAGCTACCCAGAGGGACTAGCGGGAGGGCTCTATGAGCAGTTCTTC. It is translated as CASSYPEGLAGGLYEQFF.

This clonotype was recorded at least ten times. The V and J genes are TRBV3-1 and TRBJ2-1; 9 nucleotides line up with TRBD2. Germline V gives CDR1 LGHDT, CDR2 YNNKEL (reference sequence). The J segment lost 7 bases and the V segment lost 3 bases, leaving 10 bases of the junction unmatched. This CDR3 region has 16 residues. CDR3 region: CASSHLKIAGANEQFF. The CDR3 DNA reads as TGTGCCAGCAGCCACCTCAAGATAGCGGGAGCGAATGAGCAGTTCTTC.

This clonotype showed up many times. The chain employs TRBV6-6 and TRBJ2-5; the D call may be TRBD1 or TRBD2 (5 bases each). Germline V gene data show CDR1 as MNHNY and CDR2 as SVGAGI (reference sequence). The CDR3 totals 14 residues. V lost 6 bases and J 4 bases, leaving 15 bases between the germline ends. The CDR3 DNA reads as TGTGCCAGCAGCATTCCAGGGACCCCAGAGACCCAGTACTTC. Protein: CASSIPGTPETQYF.

Ten or more counts support this clonotype. The CDR3 region is CAISESGADTQYF. DNA for the CDR3: TGTGCCATCAGTGAGTCGGGGGCAGATACGCAGTATTTT. This chain connects TRBV10-3 to TRBJ2-3, with D possibly called TRBD1 or TRBD2 (5 bases each). V lost 0 bases and J 4 bases, leaving 5 bases between the germline ends. CDR3 length: 13 residues. Germline CDR1 and CDR2: ENHRY and SYGVKD.

The gene calls are TRBV29-1 and TRBJ2-5, with unresolved D. V shed 5 bases and J shed 0 bases, with 10 bases lying between them. This CDR3 has 13 amino acids. Germline V CDR1 and CDR2: SQVTM, ANQGSEA. DNA for the CDR3: TGCAGCGTTTTTTTCTGGGACCAAGAGACCCAGTACTTC. This translates into CSVFFWDQETQYF.

This clonotype was seen many times. The gene calls are TRBV7-9 and TRBJ2-5; D may be TRBD1 (6 bases). The CDR3 has 12 amino acids. V was clipped by 5 bases and J by 5 bases, with 9 bases between them. CDR1 and CDR2 from the germline V gene are SEHNR and FQNEAQ (reference sequence). The CDR3 protein is CASSRTVETQYF. In DNA, the CDR3 is TGTGCCAGCAGCCGGACAGTGGAGACCCAGTACTTC.

The chain joins TRBV12-3 or TRBV12-4 to TRBJ2-3; tentative D call: TRBD1 (5 bases). The V end lost 6 bases, the J end lost 2 bases, and 21 bases lay between the germline ends. This CDR3 is 17 amino acids long. CDR3: CASSHQQIQGNTDTQYF. DNA of the CDR3: TGTGCCAGCAGCCATCAACAGATCCAGGGAAACACAGATACGCAGTATTTT.

This clonotype showed up many times. The chain employs TRBV6-6 and TRBJ1-4, with 9 bases matching TRBD1. The CDR3 consists of 17 residues. Germline-derived CDR1 and CDR2 are MNHNY and SVGAGI (reference sequence). V dropped 6 bases and J dropped 0; count of bases not matched to a gene: 8. The CDR3 DNA reads as TGTGCCAGCAGGGAGTGGACAGGGGCGGCAACTAATGAAAAACTGTTTTTT. Translating it yields CASREWTGAATNEKLFF.